A single TCR beta chain is shown here with its context. Its antigen is not identified. The CDR3 has 13 amino acids. From germline, CDR1 is SNHLY and CDR2 FYNNEI. The ends were cut back, 6 bases at V and 0 bases at J, with 3 bases in the middle. This sample stems from a study of cytomegalovirus exposure and HLA in healthy donors. Study findings and constraints: The likely origin of a cluster of highly shared sequence variants was a sequencing artifact.

PCR involved 60 Vbeta and 13 Jbeta primers. Profiling relied on immunoSEQ multiplex PCR, and the TCRdb table lists in-frame clones only, not all of them. Of under 200,000 clones detected, roughly 80% appear once; the ten largest clones hold approximately 2.5%. The sample was PBMCs. This clonotype was obtained from a man between 60 and 75 years old in good health and CMV-seronegative. The V gene is TRBV2, the J gene TRBJ1-6; D call uncertain. DNA for the CDR3: TGTGCCAGCAGGGCCTCCTATAATTCACCCCTCCACTTT. Translating gives CASRASYNSPLHF.